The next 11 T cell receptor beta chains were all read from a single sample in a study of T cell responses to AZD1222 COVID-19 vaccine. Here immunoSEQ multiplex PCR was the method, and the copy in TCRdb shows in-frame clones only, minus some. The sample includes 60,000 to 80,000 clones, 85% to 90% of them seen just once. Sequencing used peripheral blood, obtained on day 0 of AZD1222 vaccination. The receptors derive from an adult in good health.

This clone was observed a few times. The CDR3 bases are TGTGCCAGTAGTACGACAGGGTCGAGAACCGGGGAGCTGTTTTTT. The encoded protein is CASSTTGSRTGELFF. The chain employs TRBV19 and TRBJ2-2; 7 nucleotides match TRBD1. Germline CDR1 LNHDA, CDR2 SQIVND (reference sequence). This CDR3 has 15 residues. Trimming took 4 bases from V and 5 from J; bases not matched to a gene: 7.

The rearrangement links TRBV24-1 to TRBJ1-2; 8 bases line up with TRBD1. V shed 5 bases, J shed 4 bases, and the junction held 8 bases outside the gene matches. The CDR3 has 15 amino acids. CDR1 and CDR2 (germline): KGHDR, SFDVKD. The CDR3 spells CATSAGQGPIYGYTF. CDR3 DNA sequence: TGTGCCACCAGTGCCGGACAGGGACCTATCTATGGCTACACCTTC.

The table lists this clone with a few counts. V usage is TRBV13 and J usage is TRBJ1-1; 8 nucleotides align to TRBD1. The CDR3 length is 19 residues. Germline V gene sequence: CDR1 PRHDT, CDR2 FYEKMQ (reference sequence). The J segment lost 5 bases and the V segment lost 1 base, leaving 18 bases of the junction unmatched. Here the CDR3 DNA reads TGTGCCAGCAGCTTAGTTCTCCACCCGGGGCAGGGGGCGGCAACTGAAGCTTTCTTT. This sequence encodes CASSLVLHPGQGAATEAFF.

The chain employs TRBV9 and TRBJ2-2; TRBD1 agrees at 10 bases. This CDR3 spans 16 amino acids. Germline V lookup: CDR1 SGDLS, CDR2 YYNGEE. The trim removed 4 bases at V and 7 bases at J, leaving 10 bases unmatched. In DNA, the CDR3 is TGTGCCAGCAGCTTCCCCCGACAGGGGGCAGGCGGGGAGCTGTTTTTT. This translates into CASSFPRQGAGGELFF.

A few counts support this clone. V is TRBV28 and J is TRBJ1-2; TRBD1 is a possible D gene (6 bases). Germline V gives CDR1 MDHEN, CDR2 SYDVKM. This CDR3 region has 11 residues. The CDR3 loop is CAEGGFGGYTF. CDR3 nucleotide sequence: TGTGCAGAGGGGGGTTTCGGAGGCTACACCTTC.

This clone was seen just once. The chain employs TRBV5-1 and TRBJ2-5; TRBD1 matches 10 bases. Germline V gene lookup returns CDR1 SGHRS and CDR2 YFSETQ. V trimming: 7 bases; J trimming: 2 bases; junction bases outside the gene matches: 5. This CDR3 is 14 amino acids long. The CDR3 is CASRTGGVQETQYF. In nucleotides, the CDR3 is TGCGCCAGCCGGACAGGGGGAGTACAAGAGACCCAGTACTTC.

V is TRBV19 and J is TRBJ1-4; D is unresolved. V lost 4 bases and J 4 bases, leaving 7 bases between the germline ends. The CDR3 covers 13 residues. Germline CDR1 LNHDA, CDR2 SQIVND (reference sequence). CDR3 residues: CASSRLINEKLFF. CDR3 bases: TGTGCCAGTAGTAGGCTAATTAATGAAAAACTGTTTTTT. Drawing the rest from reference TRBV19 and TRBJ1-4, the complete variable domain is DGGITQSPKYLFRKEGQNVTLSCEQNLNHDAMYWYRQDPGQGLRLIYYSQIVNDFQKGDIAEGYSVSREKKESFPLTVTSAQKNPTAFYLCASSRLINEKLFFGSGTQLSVL.

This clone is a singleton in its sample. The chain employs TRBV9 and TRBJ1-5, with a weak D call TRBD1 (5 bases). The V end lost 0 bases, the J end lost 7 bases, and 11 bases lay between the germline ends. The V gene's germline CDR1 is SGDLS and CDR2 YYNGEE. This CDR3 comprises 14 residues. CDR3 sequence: CASSVGSWGQPQHF. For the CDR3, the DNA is TGTGCCAGCAGCGTAGGGTCCTGGGGGCAGCCCCAGCATTTT.

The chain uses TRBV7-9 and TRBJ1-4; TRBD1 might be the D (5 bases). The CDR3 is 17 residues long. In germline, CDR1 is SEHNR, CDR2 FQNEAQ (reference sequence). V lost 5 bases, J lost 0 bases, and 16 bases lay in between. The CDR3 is CASSPGVGTATNEKLFF. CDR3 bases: TGTGCCAGCAGCCCGGGGGTAGGGACCGCAACTAATGAAAAACTGTTTTTT.

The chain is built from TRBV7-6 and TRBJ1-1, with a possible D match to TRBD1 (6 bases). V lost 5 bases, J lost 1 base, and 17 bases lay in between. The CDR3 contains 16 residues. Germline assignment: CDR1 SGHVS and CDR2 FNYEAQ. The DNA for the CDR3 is TGTGCCAGCAGCCCGAGGTGGGGGGCTCGGAACACTGAAGCTTTCTTT. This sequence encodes CASSPRWGARNTEAFF.

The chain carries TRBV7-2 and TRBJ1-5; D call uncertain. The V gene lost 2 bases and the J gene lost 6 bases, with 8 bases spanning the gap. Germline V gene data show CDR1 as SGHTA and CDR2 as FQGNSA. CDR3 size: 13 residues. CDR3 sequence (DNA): TGTGCCAGCAGCTTACGAAAGGGTCAGCCCCAGCATTTT. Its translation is CASSLRKGQPQHF. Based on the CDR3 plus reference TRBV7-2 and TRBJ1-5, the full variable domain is GAGVSQSPSNKVTEKGKDVELRCDPISGHTALYWYRQSLGQGLEFLIYFQGNSAPDKSGLPSDRFSAERTGGSVSTLTIQRTQQEDSAVYLCASSLRKGQPQHFGDGTRLSIL.